This TCR beta chain was obtained from a study of blood T cells in healthy people across ages. Next came a second PCR, run for about 7 to 12 cycles, which used a sample-barcoded 5' primer along with a J-beta primer mix. Template switching added a 12-random-nucleotide identifier to every cDNA molecule. Via MiXCR, TCRdb re-called the 5' RACE reads, giving one row per CDR3 protein. The sample shows roughly 1 million distinct CDR3 sequences, approximately 26% of them seen only once. The data also belong to a second study, concerning T cells of mothers and their children. Turning to that study: The effect of thymic selection on TCR recombination output is similar between related and unrelated pairs.

This receptor was identified in a girl aged 2-10 years in good health. Sequencing used blood.

The CDR3: CAISDDTGVSGYTF. The CDR3 nucleotides read TGTGCCATCAGTGACGACACAGGGGTATCTGGCTACACCTTC. The rearrangement joins TRBV10-3 to TRBJ1-2; 7 bases line up with TRBD1. This CDR3 region has 14 residues. V shed 3 bases, J shed 7 bases, and the junction held 8 bases outside the gene matches. Germline V lookup: CDR1 ENHRY, CDR2 SYGVKD.